This paragraph covers one T cell receptor beta chain sequence. Sequencing used immunoSEQ multiplex PCR; TCRdb keeps in-frame clones, though not all of them. Among a few hundred thousand clones listed, 88% were seen once. This specimen belongs to a study of blood T cell repertoires in COVID-19. Losses at the gene ends were 5 bases for V and 6 bases for J; bases not matched to a gene: 3. The CDR3 consists of 13 residues. Germline assignment: CDR1 LGHDT and CDR2 YNNKEL (reference sequence). The receptor comes from a woman aged 45-60 years with COVID-19, enrolled during active disease. Sequencing input: peripheral blood. This chain links TRBV3-1 (or the pseudogene TRBV3-2) with TRBJ1-2; 10 bases agree with TRBD1. The CDR3: CASSIGQGDGYTF. CDR3 DNA: TGTGCCAGCAGCATCGGACAGGGGGATGGCTACACCTTC.